This TCR beta chain appears in the sequencing data of a study of control samples from healthy donors and cancer patients. Generated by immunoSEQ multiplex PCR, the TCRdb table keeps only in-frame clones and is missing some. The sample contains about 250,000 clones, over 70% of which appear only once. This CDR3 has 13 amino acids. Germline V gene sequence: CDR1 MNHNS, CDR2 SASEGT. Trimming left V 2 bases short and J 3 bases short, with 7 bases between. This clone was detected only a few times. The TCR was taken from a woman aged 55-75 years with lung cancer. The chain combines TRBV6-1 with TRBJ1-2; D is undetermined. The sequencing input was PBMCs. Here the CDR3 reads CASSERRDYGYTF. The CDR3 DNA is TGTGCCAGCAGTGAAAGGAGGGACTATGGCTACACCTTC.